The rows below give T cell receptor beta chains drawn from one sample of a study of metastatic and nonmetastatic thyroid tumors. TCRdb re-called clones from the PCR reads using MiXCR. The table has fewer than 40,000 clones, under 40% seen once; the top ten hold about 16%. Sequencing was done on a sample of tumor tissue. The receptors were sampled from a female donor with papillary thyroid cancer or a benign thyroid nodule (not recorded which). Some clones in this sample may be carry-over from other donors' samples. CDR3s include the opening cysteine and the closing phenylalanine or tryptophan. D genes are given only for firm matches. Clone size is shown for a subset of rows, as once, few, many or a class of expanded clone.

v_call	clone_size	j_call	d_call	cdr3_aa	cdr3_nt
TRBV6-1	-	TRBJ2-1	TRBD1	CASSGWGQNNEQFF	TGTGCCAGCAGTGGCTGGGGACAGAACAATGAGCAGTTCTTC
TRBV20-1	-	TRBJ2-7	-	CSAATDSYEQYF	TGCAGCGCAGCGACGGACTCCTACGAGCAGTACTTC
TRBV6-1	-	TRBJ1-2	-	CASGRGPNYGYTF	TGTGCCAGCGGGCGGGGACCTAACTATGGCTACACCTTC
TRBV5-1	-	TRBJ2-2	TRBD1	CASSLQGATGELFF	TGCGCCAGCAGCTTGCAGGGGGCGACCGGGGAGCTGTTTTTT
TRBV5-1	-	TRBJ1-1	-	CASSITGTINTEAFF	TGCGCCAGCAGCATAACCGGGACAATAAACACTGAAGCTTTCTTT
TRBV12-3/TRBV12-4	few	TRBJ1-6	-	CASSLMGSPLHF	TGTGCCAGCAGTTTGATGGGTTCACCCCTCCACTTT
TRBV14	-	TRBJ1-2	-	CASSTDSKYGYTF	TGTGCCAGCAGCACGGACAGCAAGTATGGCTACACCTTC
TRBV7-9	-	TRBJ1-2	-	CASSLVAGRSGYTF	TGTGCCAGCAGCTTAGTCGCAGGGCGGTCTGGCTACACCTTC
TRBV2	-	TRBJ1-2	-	CASSETGTNYGYTF	TGTGCCAGCAGTGAAACTGGGACAAACTATGGCTACACCTTC
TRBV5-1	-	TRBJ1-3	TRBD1	CASSLEGTGTGNTIYF	TGCGCCAGCAGCTTGGAAGGGACAGGGACTGGAAACACCATATATTTT
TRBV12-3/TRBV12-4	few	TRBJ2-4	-	CASSSRTENIQYF	TGTGCCAGCAGTTCGCGGACAGAAAACATTCAGTACTTC
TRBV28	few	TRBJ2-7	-	CASSLGDSYEQYF	TGTGCCAGCAGTTTGGGTGACTCCTACGAGCAGTACTTC
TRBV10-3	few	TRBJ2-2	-	CAISEAVGPSGELFF	TGTGCCATCAGTGAAGCGGTAGGGCCTTCCGGGGAGCTGTTTTTT
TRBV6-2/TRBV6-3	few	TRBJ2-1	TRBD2	CASSYSRGGAYNEQFF	TGTGCCAGCAGTTACTCGCGCGGGGGGGCCTACAATGAGCAGTTCTTC
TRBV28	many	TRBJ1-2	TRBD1	CASSATGLTYGYTF	TGTGCCAGCAGTGCGACAGGGTTAACATATGGCTACACCTTC
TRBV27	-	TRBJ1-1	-	CASSPDSRNTEAFF	TGTGCCAGCAGTCCCGACAGTCGGAACACTGAAGCTTTCTTT
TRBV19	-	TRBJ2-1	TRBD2	CASAFKREVNNEQFF	TGTGCCAGCGCGTTTAAGCGGGAGGTTAACAATGAGCAGTTCTTC
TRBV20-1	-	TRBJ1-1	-	CSARDNGAEAFF	TGCAGTGCTAGAGACAATGGGGCTGAAGCTTTCTTT
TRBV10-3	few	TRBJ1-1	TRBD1	CAISESSGTGLNTEAFF	TGTGCCATCAGTGAGTCGAGTGGGACAGGGTTGAACACTGAAGCTTTCTTT
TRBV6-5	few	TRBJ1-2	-	CASSYTSPGEIYGYTF	TGTGCCAGCAGTTACACATCCCCGGGGGAGATCTATGGCTACACCTTC
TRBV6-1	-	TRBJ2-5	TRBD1	CASSTRIKTGTGTETQYF	TGTGCCAGCAGCACGAGGATTAAAACCGGGACAGGGACGGAGACCCAGTACTTC
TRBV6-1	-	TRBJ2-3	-	CASSEDGSSLTTDTQYF	TGTGCCAGCAGTGAAGATGGCTCTTCTCTTACCACAGATACGCAGTATTTT
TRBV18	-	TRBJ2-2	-	CASSPRDGNTGELFF	TGTGCCAGCTCACCAAGGGACGGGAACACCGGGGAGCTGTTTTTT
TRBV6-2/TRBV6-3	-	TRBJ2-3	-	CASSEGEGTTDTQYF	TGTGCCAGCAGTGAGGGGGAAGGCACGACAGATACGCAGTATTTT
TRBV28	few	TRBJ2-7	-	CASSPFEQGPIYEQYF	TGTGCCAGCAGTCCCTTTGAGCAGGGCCCCATCTACGAGCAGTACTTC
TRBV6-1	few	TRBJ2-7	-	CASSLGLPRYEQYF	TGTGCCAGCAGTCTCGGCCTTCCTCGGTACGAGCAGTACTTC
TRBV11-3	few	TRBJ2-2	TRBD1	CASSWTGPRGTGELFF	TGTGCCAGCAGCTGGACAGGGCCACGAGGGACCGGGGAGCTGTTTTTT
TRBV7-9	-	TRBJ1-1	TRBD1	CASSLGGQGTEAFF	TGTGCCAGCAGCTTGGGGGGACAGGGGACTGAAGCTTTCTTT
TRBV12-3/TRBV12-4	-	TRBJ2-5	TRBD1	CASSSGQGETQYF	TGTGCCAGCAGTTCGGGACAGGGAGAGACCCAGTACTTC
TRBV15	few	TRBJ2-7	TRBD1	CATSGPGQGPRKYF	TGTGCCACCAGCGGACCGGGACAGGGTCCCCGAAAGTACTTC
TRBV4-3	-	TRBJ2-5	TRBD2	CASSQASGRAGETQYF	TGCGCCAGCAGCCAAGCTAGCGGGAGGGCCGGGGAGACCCAGTACTTC
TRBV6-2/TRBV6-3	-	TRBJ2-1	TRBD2	CASRRLAASSYNEQFF	TGTGCCAGCAGACGACTAGCGGCGAGCTCCTACAATGAGCAGTTCTTC
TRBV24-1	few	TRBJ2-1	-	CATGGDLDSNNEQFF	TGTGCCACCGGGGGAGACCTGGACTCGAACAATGAGCAGTTCTTC
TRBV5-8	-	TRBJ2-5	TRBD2	CASSLGLAGGIQETQYF	TGTGCCAGCAGCTTGGGTCTAGCGGGAGGTATCCAAGAGACCCAGTACTTC
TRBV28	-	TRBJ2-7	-	CASSFPGTAYEQYF	TGTGCCAGCAGTTTTCCCGGGACGGCCTACGAGCAGTACTTC
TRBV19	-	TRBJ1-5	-	CAGSIPTVTFIQPQHF	TGTGCCGGTAGTATACCGACAGTTACGTTTATTCAGCCCCAGCATTTT
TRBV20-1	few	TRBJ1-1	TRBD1	CSAREGWDRNTEAFF	TGCAGTGCTAGAGAAGGCTGGGACAGGAACACTGAAGCTTTCTTT
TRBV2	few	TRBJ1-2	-	CASRRGLDAGYTF	TGTGCCAGCAGGAGGGGACTCGATGCTGGCTACACCTTC
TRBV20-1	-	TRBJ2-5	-	CSASPRTTWGETQYF	TGCAGTGCTAGTCCCCGCACGACCTGGGGAGAGACCCAGTACTTC
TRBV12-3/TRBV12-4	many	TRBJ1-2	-	CASSSGGRGYTF	TGTGCCAGCAGTAGCGGAGGCCGAGGCTACACCTTC
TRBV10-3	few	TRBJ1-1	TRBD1	CAISNRGGTGDMNTEAFF	TGTGCCATCAGTAACCGCGGGGGGACAGGGGATATGAACACTGAAGCTTTCTTT
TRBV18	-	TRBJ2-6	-	CASSPALTSGANVLTF	TGTGCCAGCTCACCGGCGTTAACCTCTGGGGCCAACGTCCTGACTTTC
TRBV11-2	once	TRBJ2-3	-	CASSITGNGAGGTDTQYF	TGTGCCAGCAGCATTACGGGGAACGGAGCAGGGGGCACAGATACGCAGTATTTT
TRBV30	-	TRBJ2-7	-	CARRQAYEQYF	TGTGCGAGGCGGCAAGCCTACGAGCAGTACTTC
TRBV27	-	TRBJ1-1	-	CASSFVSGTEAFF	TGTGCCAGCAGCTTCGTGTCGGGAACTGAAGCTTTCTTT
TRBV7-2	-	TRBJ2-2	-	CASSPPRDFTGELFF	TGTGCCAGCAGCCCCCCCCGGGACTTCACCGGGGAGCTGTTTTTT
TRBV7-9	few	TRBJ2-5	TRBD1	CASSRDGTGARGTQYF	TGTGCCAGCAGCCGAGACGGGACAGGGGCAAGAGGGACCCAGTACTTC
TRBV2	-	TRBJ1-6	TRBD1	CASLNPRGGSINSPLHF	TGTGCCAGCCTAAACCCCAGGGGGGGATCCATTAATTCACCCCTCCACTTT
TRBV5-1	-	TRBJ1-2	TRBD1	CASRTGQGNYGYTF	TGCGCCAGCCGGACGGGACAGGGTAATTATGGCTACACCTTC
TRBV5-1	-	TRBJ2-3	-	CASSLEQAAHTDTQYF	TGCGCCAGCAGCTTGGAGCAGGCGGCCCACACAGATACGCAGTATTTT
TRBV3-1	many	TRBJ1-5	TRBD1	CASSHRTGGQPQHF	TGTGCCAGCAGCCATCGGACAGGGGGTCAGCCCCAGCATTTT
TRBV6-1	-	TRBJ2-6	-	CASSEGTGANVLTF	TGTGCCAGCAGTGAAGGGACTGGGGCCAACGTCCTGACTTTC
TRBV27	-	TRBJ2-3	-	CASSQGQRVQYF	TGTGCCAGCAGTCAAGGACAGCGCGTGCAGTATTTT
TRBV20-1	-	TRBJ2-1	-	CSATREWYNEQFF	TGCAGTGCTACTAGGGAATGGTACAATGAGCAGTTCTTC
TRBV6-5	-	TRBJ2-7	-	CASSYGGGDYEQYF	TGTGCCAGCAGTTACGGGGGGGGCGACTACGAGCAGTACTTC
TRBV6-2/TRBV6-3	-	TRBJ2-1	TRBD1	CASSSSLTGDVNEQFF	TGTGCCAGCAGTTCGTCCCTGACAGGGGATGTAAATGAGCAGTTCTTC
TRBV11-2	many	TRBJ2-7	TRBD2	CASSLTDSGGYEQYF	TGTGCCAGCAGCTTAACCGACTCGGGGGGCTACGAGCAGTACTTC